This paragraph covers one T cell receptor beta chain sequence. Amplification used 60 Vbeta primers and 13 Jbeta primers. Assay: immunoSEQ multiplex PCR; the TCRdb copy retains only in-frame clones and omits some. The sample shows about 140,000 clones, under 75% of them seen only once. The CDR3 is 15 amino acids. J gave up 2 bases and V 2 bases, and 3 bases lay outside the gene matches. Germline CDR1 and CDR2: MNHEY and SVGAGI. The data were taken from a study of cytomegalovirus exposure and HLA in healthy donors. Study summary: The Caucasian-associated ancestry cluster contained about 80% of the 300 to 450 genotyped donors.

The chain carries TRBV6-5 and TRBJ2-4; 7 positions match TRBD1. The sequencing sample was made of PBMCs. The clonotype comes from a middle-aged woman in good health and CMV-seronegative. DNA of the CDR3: TGTGCCAGCAGTTACGAGACAGGGACCAAAAACATTCAGTACTTC. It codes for CASSYETGTKNIQYF.